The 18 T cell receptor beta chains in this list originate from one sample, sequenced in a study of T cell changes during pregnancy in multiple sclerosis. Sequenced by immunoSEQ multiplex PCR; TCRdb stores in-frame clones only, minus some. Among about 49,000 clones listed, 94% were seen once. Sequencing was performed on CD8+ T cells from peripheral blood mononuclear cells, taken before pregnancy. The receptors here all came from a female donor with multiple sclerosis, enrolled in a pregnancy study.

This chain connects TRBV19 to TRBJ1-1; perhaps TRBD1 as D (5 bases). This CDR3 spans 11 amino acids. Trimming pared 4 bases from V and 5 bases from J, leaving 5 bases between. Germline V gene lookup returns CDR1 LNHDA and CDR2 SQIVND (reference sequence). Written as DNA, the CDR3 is TGTGCCAGTAGTACAGGGACTGAAGCTTTCTTT. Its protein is CASSTGTEAFF.

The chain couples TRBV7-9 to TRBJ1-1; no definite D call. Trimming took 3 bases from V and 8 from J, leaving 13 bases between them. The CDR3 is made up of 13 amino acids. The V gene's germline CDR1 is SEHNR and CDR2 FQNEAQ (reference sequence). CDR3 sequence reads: CASSFSPGSEAFF. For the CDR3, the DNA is TGTGCCAGCAGCTTCTCCCCGGGGTCCGAAGCTTTCTTT.

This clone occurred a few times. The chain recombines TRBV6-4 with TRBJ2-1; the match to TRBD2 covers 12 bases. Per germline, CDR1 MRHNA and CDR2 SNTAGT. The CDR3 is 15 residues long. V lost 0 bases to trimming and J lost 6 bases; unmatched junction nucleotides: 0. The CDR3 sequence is CASSDSTSGSNEQFF. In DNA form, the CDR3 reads TGTGCCAGCAGTGACTCGACTAGCGGGAGCAATGAGCAGTTCTTC.

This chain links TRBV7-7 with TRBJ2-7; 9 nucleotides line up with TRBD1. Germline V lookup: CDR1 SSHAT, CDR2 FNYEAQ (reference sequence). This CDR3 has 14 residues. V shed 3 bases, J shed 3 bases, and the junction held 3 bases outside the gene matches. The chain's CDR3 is CASSLSTGGYEQYF. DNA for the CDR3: TGTGCCAGCAGCTTGTCGACAGGGGGCTACGAGCAGTACTTC. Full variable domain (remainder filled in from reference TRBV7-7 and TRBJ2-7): GAGVSQSPRYKVTKRGQDVTLRCDPISSHATLYWYQQALGQGPEFLTYFNYEAQPDKSGLPSDRFSAERPEGSISTLTIQRTEQRDSAMYRCASSLSTGGYEQYFGPGTRLTVT.

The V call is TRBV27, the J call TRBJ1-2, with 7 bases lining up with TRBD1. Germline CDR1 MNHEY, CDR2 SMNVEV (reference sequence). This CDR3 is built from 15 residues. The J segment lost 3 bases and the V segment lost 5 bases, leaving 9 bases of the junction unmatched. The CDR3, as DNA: TGTGCCAGCAGTGAGACAGGGATACGCGACTATGGCTACACCTTC. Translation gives CASSETGIRDYGYTF.

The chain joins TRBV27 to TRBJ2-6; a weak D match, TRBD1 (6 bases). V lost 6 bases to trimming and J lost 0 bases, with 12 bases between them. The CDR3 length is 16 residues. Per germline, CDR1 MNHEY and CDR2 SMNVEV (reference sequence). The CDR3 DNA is TGTGCCAGCAGCTTCATCAGGGGCTCTGGGGCCAACGTCCTGACTTTC. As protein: CASSFIRGSGANVLTF.

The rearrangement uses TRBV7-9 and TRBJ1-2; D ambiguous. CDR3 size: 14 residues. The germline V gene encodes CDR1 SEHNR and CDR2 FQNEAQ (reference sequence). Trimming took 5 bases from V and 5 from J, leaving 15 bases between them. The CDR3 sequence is CASSANQWRYGYTF. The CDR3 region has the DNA TGTGCCAGCAGCGCGAACCAGTGGAGGTATGGCTACACCTTC.

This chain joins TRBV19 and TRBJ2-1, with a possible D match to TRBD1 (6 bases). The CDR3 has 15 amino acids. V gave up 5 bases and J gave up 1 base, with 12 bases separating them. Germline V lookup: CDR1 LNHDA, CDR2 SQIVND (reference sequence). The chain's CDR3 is CASSDSQGSYNEQFF. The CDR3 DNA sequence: TGTGCCAGTAGTGATTCACAGGGATCCTACAATGAGCAGTTCTTC.

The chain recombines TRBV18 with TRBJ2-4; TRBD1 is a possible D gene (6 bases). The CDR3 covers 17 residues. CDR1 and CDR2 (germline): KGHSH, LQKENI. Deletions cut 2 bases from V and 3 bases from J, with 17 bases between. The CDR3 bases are TGTGCCAGCTCACCAGGGGGCTGGACAGTGGACAAAAACATTCAGTACTTC. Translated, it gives CASSPGGWTVDKNIQYF.

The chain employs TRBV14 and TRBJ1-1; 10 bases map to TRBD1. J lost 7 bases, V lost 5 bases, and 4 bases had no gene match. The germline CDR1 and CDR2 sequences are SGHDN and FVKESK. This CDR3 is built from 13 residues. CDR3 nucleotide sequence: TGTGCCAGCAGCTCGGGACAGGGGATTGAAGCTTTCTTT. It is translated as CASSSGQGIEAFF.

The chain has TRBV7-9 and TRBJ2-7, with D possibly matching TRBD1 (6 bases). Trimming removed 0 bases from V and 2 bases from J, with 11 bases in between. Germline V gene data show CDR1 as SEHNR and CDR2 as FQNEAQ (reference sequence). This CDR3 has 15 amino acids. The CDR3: CASSLAQGITYEQYF. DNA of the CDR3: TGTGCCAGCAGCTTAGCACAGGGTATTACCTACGAGCAGTACTTC.

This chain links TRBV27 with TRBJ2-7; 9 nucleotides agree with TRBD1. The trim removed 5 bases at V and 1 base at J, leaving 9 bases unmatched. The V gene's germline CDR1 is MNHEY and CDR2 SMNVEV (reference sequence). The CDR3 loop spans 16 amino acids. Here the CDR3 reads CASSARTGQGSYEQYF. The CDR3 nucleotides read TGTGCCAGCAGTGCTCGCACGGGACAGGGATCCTACGAGCAGTACTTC.

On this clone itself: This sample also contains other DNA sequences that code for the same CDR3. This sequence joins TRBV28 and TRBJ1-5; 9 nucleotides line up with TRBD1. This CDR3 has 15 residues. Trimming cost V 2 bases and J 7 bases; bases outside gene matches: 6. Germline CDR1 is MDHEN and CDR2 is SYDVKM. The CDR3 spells CASSLGQGFRQPQHF. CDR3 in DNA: TGTGCCAGCAGTTTAGGACAGGGGTTTCGACAGCCCCAGCATTTT.

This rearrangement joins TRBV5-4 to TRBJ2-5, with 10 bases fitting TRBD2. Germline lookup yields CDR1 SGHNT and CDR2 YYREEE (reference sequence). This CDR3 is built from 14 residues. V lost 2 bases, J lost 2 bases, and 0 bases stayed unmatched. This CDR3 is CASSLAGGQETQYF. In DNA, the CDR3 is TGTGCCAGCAGCTTAGCGGGAGGGCAAGAGACCCAGTACTTC. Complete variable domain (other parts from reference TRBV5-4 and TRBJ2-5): ETGVTQSPTHLIKTRGQQVTLRCSSQSGHNTVSWYQQALGQGPQFIFQYYREEENGRGNFPPRFSGLQFPNYSSELNVNALELDDSALYLCASSLAGGQETQYFGPGTRLLVL.

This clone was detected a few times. CDR3 loop: CASSFPQGINEQYF. DNA of the CDR3: TGTGCCAGCAGCTTTCCACAGGGGATTAACGAGCAGTACTTC. The chain links TRBV5-5 to TRBJ2-7; 7 nucleotides match TRBD1. The CDR3 runs to 14 residues. Germline V lookup: CDR1 SGHKS, CDR2 YYEKEE (reference sequence). V shed 2 bases, J shed 5 bases, and the junction held 7 bases outside the gene matches. Full variable domain (rest looked up from reference TRBV5-5 and TRBJ2-7): DAGVTQSPTHLIKTRGQQVTLRCSPISGHKSVSWYQQVLGQGPQFIFQYYEKEERGRGNFPDRFSARQFPNYSSELNVNALLLGDSALYLCASSFPQGINEQYFGPGTRLTVT.

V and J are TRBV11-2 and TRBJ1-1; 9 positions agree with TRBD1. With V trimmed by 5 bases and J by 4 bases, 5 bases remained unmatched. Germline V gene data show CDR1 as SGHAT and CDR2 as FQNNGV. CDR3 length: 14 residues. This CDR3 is CASSDQTGGTEAFF. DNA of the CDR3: TGTGCCAGCAGCGACCAGACAGGGGGCACTGAAGCTTTCTTT. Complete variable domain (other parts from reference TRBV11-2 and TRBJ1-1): EAGVAQSPRYKIIEKRQSVAFWCNPISGHATLYWYQQILGQGPKLLIQFQNNGVVDDSQLPKDRFSAERLKGVDSTLKIQPAKLEDSAVYLCASSDQTGGTEAFFGQGTRLTVV.

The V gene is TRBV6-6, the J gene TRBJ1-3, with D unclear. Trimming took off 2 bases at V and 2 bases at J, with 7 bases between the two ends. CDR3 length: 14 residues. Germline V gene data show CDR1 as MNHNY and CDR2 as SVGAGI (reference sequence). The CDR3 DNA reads TGTGCCAGCAGTTACGTGGGAGCTGGAAACACCATATATTTT. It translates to CASSYVGAGNTIYF.

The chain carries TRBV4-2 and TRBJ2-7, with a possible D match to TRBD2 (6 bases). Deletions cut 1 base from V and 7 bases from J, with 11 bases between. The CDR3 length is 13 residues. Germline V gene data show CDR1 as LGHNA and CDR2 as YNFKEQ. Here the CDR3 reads CASSQGRAGEQYF. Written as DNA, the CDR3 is TGTGCCAGCAGCCAAGGCCGGGCGGGGGAGCAGTACTTC.